The clone carrying this T cell receptor beta chain showed up just a few times. Its antigen is unknown. The PCR used 60 Vbeta and 13 Jbeta primers. Sequenced by immunoSEQ multiplex PCR; TCRdb stores in-frame clones only, minus some. The sample has fewer than 100,000 clones, less than 8% seen once. V was pared by 1 base and J by 8 bases, with 6 bases between. CDR3 length equals 12 residues. Germline lookup yields CDR1 GTSNPN and CDR2 SVGIG (reference sequence). These data are taken from a study of cytomegalovirus exposure and HLA in healthy donors. Findings of the study overall: The study flagged some 170 TCR beta chains as cytomegalovirus-associated.

V is TRBV30 and J is TRBJ1-6, with D hard to call. The receptor was isolated from a man over 45 in good health and CMV-seronegative. Input material: PBMCs. The CDR3 reads CAWSANYSPLHF. CDR3 DNA: TGTGCCTGGAGTGCTAATTATTCACCCCTCCACTTT.